The next 18 T cell receptor beta chains were all read from a single sample in a study of tumor-infiltrating lymphocytes in primary liver carcinoma. The source of the blood RNA was unsorted whole blood, and germline DNA was extracted as well. Starting from 500 ng of total RNA, TCR beta cDNA was produced with a primer in the constant region. ARM-PCR, slightly modified, supplied the TCR beta libraries through three nested multiplex PCR rounds. Forward primers for TRBV1-TRBV30 and a C-beta reverse primer served the first two PCR rounds, at 10 cycles each. Using its own MiXCR run on the multiplex PCR reads, TCRdb lists one record per CDR3 protein. The profile shows approximately 330,000 distinct CDR3 sequences, around three fifths of them singletons. Sequencing was performed on peripheral blood. The receptors shown here come from a middle-aged man with primary liver carcinoma and hepatitis B virus infection.

The chain couples TRBV5-5 to TRBJ2-1; D unresolved. V was shortened by 3 bases and J by 9 bases, with 13 bases between the two germline ends. CDR1 is SGHKS and CDR2 is YYEKEE in the germline V gene (reference sequence). There are 13 residues in the CDR3. CDR3 sequence reads: CASSSEGIREQFF. DNA of the CDR3: TGTGCCAGCAGCTCAGAAGGTATTCGTGAGCAGTTCTTC.

The chain recombines TRBV18 with TRBJ2-7; 9 nucleotides line up with TRBD1. The V gene end was trimmed by 1 base and the J gene end by 3 bases; junction bases not matched to a gene: 4. The CDR3 runs to 15 residues. Germline CDR1 reads KGHSH; CDR2 reads LQKENI. CDR3 sequence reads: CASSPRTGAFYEQYF. DNA for the CDR3: TGTGCCAGCTCACCACGGACAGGGGCTTTCTACGAGCAGTACTTC.

The chain links TRBV30 to TRBJ1-3; unclear D gene. The ends were cut back, 3 bases at V and 2 bases at J, with 8 bases in the middle. The CDR3 has 13 residues. Germline-derived CDR1 and CDR2 are GTSNPN and SVGIG (reference sequence). CDR3 DNA: TGTGCCTGGAGCAGATCTCCTGGAAACACCATATATTTT. This translates into CAWSRSPGNTIYF.

The table lists this clonotype with many counts. This chain joins TRBV12-3 or TRBV12-4 and TRBJ1-5; tentatively, D is TRBD1 (5 bases). Trimming shortened V by 2 bases and J by 1 base, and 18 bases separated the two germline ends. This CDR3 has 18 residues. CDR3 protein: CASSLHDQGVGSNQPQHF. Here the CDR3 DNA reads TGTGCCAGCAGTTTACATGATCAGGGAGTGGGAAGCAATCAGCCCCAGCATTTT.

This clonotype rates as medium-sized (0.01 to 0.1%). V is TRBV4-1 and J is TRBJ2-1, with D possibly matching TRBD2 (6 bases). The CDR3 runs 15 residues. In germline, CDR1 is MGHRA, CDR2 YSYEKL. V shed 4 bases and J shed 3 bases, with 13 bases lying between them. In DNA, the CDR3 is TGCGCCAGCAGCCCAAGCCCGGGGGACTACAATGAGCAGTTCTTC. Protein sequence: CASSPSPGDYNEQFF.

There are a few counts of this clonotype. The chain employs TRBV5-4 and TRBJ2-7; 7 nucleotides agree with TRBD1. After removal of 0 bases from V and 1 base from J, the junction contained 10 bases not matched to a gene. Germline V gene sequence: CDR1 SGHNT, CDR2 YYREEE (reference sequence). The CDR3 is made up of 17 amino acids. The CDR3 is CASSLAPDRWGSYEQYF. CDR3 sequence (DNA): TGTGCCAGCAGCTTGGCCCCGGACAGGTGGGGATCCTACGAGCAGTACTTC. The full variable domain, in which reference TRBV5-4 and TRBJ2-7 provide the parts outside the CDR3, is ETGVTQSPTHLIKTRGQQVTLRCSSQSGHNTVSWYQQALGQGPQFIFQYYREEENGRGNFPPRFSGLQFPNYSSELNVNALELDDSALYLCASSLAPDRWGSYEQYFGPGTRLTVT.

V usage is TRBV11-1 and J usage is TRBJ2-3; 13 bases match TRBD2. V dropped 5 bases and J dropped 4; count of bases not matched to a gene: 12. CDR3 length equals 18 residues. CDR1 and CDR2 from the germline V gene are SGHAT and FQDESV (reference sequence). DNA for the CDR3: TGTGCCAGCAGCCTATCCCAGACTAGCGGGGGGAAAGCAGATACGCAGTATTTT. Amino acid sequence: CASSLSQTSGGKADTQYF.

Remarks on this clonotype: One end of the junction does not line up with germline, which may come from a read error. The chain employs TRBV4-2 and TRBJ2-7; D is uncertain. CDR1 and CDR2 (germline): LGHNA, YNFKEQ. The CDR3 totals 15 residues. Here the CDR3 reads CASSQDRLVSTEKYF. The DNA for the CDR3 is TGTGCCAGCAGCCAAGATAGGCTTGTAAGTACCGAGAAGTACTTC.

Remarks on this clonotype: A much larger clone differs from this one at a single base, so this may be a read error. The conserved closing phenylalanine or tryptophan is absent in this CDR3, likely reflecting a read error. The DNA is left out, because the CDR3 cannot be placed on it with certainty; the CDR3 is given as TCRdb lists it. This chain uses TRBV6-2 or TRBV6-3 with TRBJ2-7; the table's TRBD2 call for D was not verified on the DNA. Germline V CDR1 and CDR2: MNHEY, SVGEGT. The CDR3 region is 12 residues in length, termini included. The CDR3 is CASSPAGGAVFL.

The rearrangement uses TRBV30 and TRBJ1-4, with D maybe TRBD1 (6 bases). CDR3 length equals 15 residues. CDR1 is GTSNPN and CDR2 is SVGIG in the germline V gene (reference sequence). Trimming stripped 0 bases from V and 1 base from J, with 9 bases between. In DNA form, the CDR3 reads TGTGCCTGGAGTGTACAAGGGGGAACTAATGAAAAACTGTTTTTT. This encodes CAWSVQGGTNEKLFF.

The chain recombines TRBV5-4 with TRBJ1-1, with 7 bases lining up with TRBD1. Germline CDR1 and CDR2: SGHNT and YYREEE (reference sequence). J gave up 3 bases and V 5 bases, and 10 bases lay outside the gene matches. The CDR3 is 15 residues long. This CDR3 reads CASSPPTGRDTEAFF. CDR3 nucleotide sequence: TGTGCCAGCAGTCCCCCGACAGGGCGGGACACTGAAGCTTTCTTT.

This clonotype showed up just a few times. A clone one base away is much larger, so this may be a read error. This chain connects TRBV6-6 to TRBJ1-2; unclear D gene. The V end lost 3 bases, the J end lost 4 bases, and 15 bases lay between the germline ends. The CDR3 has 15 residues. The germline V gene has CDR1 MNHNY and CDR2 SVGAGI (reference sequence). The CDR3 sequence: CASSYPGRESYGYTF. CDR3 sequence (DNA): TGTGCCAGCAGTTATCCCGGACGGGAGAGCTATGGCTACACCTTC.

V gene TRBV6-6 combines with J gene TRBJ2-7; D possibly corresponds to TRBD2 (5 bases). V gave up 6 bases and J gave up 1 base, with 16 bases separating them. The CDR3 runs 15 residues. The V gene's germline CDR1 is MNHNY and CDR2 SVGAGI (reference sequence). CDR3 in amino acids: CASSYLIGISYEQYF. Here the CDR3 DNA reads TGTGCCAGCAGCTATCTAATCGGGATATCCTACGAGCAGTACTTC.

The gene calls are TRBV28 and TRBJ1-4; unclear D gene. The CDR3 loop spans 15 amino acids. Trimming left V 6 bases short and J 4 bases short, with 15 bases between. Looked up from germline, CDR1 is MDHEN and CDR2 is SYDVKM. This CDR3 reads CASSPTVGYNEKLFF. CDR3 DNA: TGTGCCAGCAGCCCAACGGTGGGCTATAATGAAAAACTGTTTTTT.

The rearrangement links TRBV11-2 to TRBJ2-2; TRBD1 matches at 8 bases. The ends lost 9 bases at V and 9 bases at J; junction bases unmatched: 15. This CDR3 region has 15 residues. Germline CDR1 and CDR2: SGHAT and FQNNGV. The CDR3 region is CASSVTGQGGRELFF. The CDR3 DNA is TGTGCCAGTAGCGTAACCGGACAGGGCGGCAGGGAGCTGTTTTTT.

As for this clonotype: Given a much more abundant clone one base away, this may be a read error. The gene calls are TRBV6-5 and TRBJ1-5, with a weak D call TRBD1 (6 bases). The CDR3 has 13 amino acids. Germline V gene lookup returns CDR1 MNHEY and CDR2 SVGAGI. CDR3 in DNA: TGTGTCAGCAGACGGGACATCAATCAGCCCCAGCATTTT. Protein product: CVSRRDINQPQHF.

Remarks on this clonotype: The junction does not match germline at one end; this may be a read error. This chain links TRBV11-2 with TRBJ2-5; TRBD2 matches at 12 bases. The germline V gene encodes CDR1 SGHAT and CDR2 FQNNGV. The CDR3 spans 16 residues. The CDR3 protein is CASSFQGLAGQETRYF. CDR3 DNA sequence: TGTGCCAGCAGCTTTCAGGGACTAGCGGGCCAAGAGACCCGGTACTTC. The full variable domain, completed using reference TRBV11-2 and TRBJ2-5, is EAGVAQSPRYKIIEKRQSVAFWCNPISGHATLYWYQQILGQGPKLLIQFQNNGVVDDSQLPKDRFSAERLKGVDSTLKIQPAKLEDSAVYLCASSFQGLAGQETRYFGPGTRLLVL.

The J gene is TRBJ1-5, the V gene TRBV11-2; D remains unclear. This CDR3 comprises 13 residues. V gave up 3 bases and J gave up 5 bases, with 8 bases separating them. Germline assignment: CDR1 SGHAT and CDR2 FQNNGV. This CDR3 reads CASSLGMYQPQHF. CDR3 coding DNA: TGTGCCAGCAGCTTGGGCATGTATCAGCCCCAGCATTTT.